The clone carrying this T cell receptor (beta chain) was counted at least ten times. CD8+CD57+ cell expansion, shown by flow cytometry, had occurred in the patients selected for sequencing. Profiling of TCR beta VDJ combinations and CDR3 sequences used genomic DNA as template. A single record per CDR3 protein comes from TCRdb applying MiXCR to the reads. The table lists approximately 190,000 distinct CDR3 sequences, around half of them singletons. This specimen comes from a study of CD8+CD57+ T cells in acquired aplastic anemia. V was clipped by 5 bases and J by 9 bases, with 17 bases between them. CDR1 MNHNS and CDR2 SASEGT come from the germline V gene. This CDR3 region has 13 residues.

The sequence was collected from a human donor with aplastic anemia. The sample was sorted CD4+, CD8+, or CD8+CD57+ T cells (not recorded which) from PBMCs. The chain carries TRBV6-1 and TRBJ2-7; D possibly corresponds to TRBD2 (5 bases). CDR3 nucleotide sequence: TGTGCCAGCAGTCTCTCAGGTCTTGAGGGGCAGTACTTC. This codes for CASSLSGLEGQYF.